The next 19 T cell receptor beta chains were all read from a single sample in a study of blood T cell repertoires in COVID-19. The repertoire was sequenced with immunoSEQ multiplex PCR; TCRdb's copy has only in-frame clones and lacks some. The sample gives hundreds of thousands of clones, about 88% of which show up once; under 2% is in the top ten. Sequenced: PBMCs or T cells enriched from blood (not recorded which). The receptors originated from a woman aged 45-60 years who had recovered from COVID-19.

The chain combines TRBV10-3 with TRBJ1-2; 12 positions agree with TRBD1. CDR1 is ENHRY and CDR2 is SYGVKD in the germline V gene. This CDR3 is built from 16 residues. J lost 6 bases, V lost 8 bases, and 13 bases had no gene match. The CDR3, as DNA: TGTGCCATCGGAAGGACGGGACAGGGGGCTGCGGATGGCTACACCTTC. Encoded protein: CAIGRTGQGAADGYTF.

This clone has a count of ten or more. The V and J genes are TRBV7-3 and TRBJ2-7; D is unresolved. The germline CDR1 and CDR2 sequences are SGHTA and FQGTGA. The ends were cut back, 4 bases at V and 0 bases at J, with 4 bases in the middle. The CDR3 covers 12 residues. CDR3 sequence reads: CASSSYSYEQYF. CDR3 bases: TGTGCCAGCAGCTCGTACTCCTACGAGCAGTACTTC.

The chain uses TRBV30 and TRBJ1-2, with 7 positions matching TRBD1. Unmatched junction bases numbered 1, after V lost 2 bases and J lost 1 base. Germline CDR1 reads GTSNPN; CDR2 reads SVGIG (reference sequence). The CDR3 contains 13 residues. The CDR3 loop is CAWSRDSNYGYTF. In DNA, the CDR3 is TGTGCCTGGAGTAGGGACAGTAACTATGGCTACACCTTC. The variable domain in full, completed from reference TRBV30 and TRBJ1-2, reads SQTIHQWPATLVQPVGSPLSLECTVEGTSNPNLYWYRQAAGRGLQLLFYSVGIGQISSEVPQNLSASRPQDRQFILSSKKLLLSDSGFYLCAWSRDSNYGYTFGSGTRLTVV.

As for this clone: Additional DNA sequences in this sample encode the identical CDR3. This chain joins TRBV28 and TRBJ1-5; TRBD1 matches at 10 bases. Germline CDR1 is MDHEN and CDR2 is SYDVKM. The CDR3 is 14 amino acids. V was pared by 11 bases and J by 5 bases, with 9 bases of the junction left unmatched. The CDR3 loop is CASRTGTGDQPQHF. CDR3 coding DNA: TGTGCCTCCAGAACCGGGACAGGGGATCAGCCCCAGCATTTT.

This sequence joins TRBV18 and TRBJ2-1, with TRBD2 identical over 9 bases. Germline V gives CDR1 KGHSH, CDR2 LQKENI. This CDR3 region has 19 residues. The V segment lost 3 bases and the J segment 0 bases; nucleotides outside the gene matches: 12. CDR3 protein: CASSPKTLAGDPSYNEQFF. Written as DNA, the CDR3 is TGTGCCAGCTCACCTAAGACTTTAGCGGGAGACCCCTCCTACAATGAGCAGTTCTTC.

This rearrangement joins TRBV12-3 or TRBV12-4 to TRBJ1-5; D is undetermined. This CDR3 contains 12 residues. The germline V and J ends were trimmed by 6 bases and 3 bases, with 6 bases remaining between them. The CDR3 bases are TGTGCCAGCAGCCCAAACAATCAGCCCCAGCATTTT. Translating it yields CASSPNNQPQHF.

The chain carries TRBV19 and TRBJ1-1; D is perhaps TRBD1 (5 bases). The CDR3 extends over 13 amino acids. From germline, CDR1 is LNHDA and CDR2 SQIVND (reference sequence). The V end lost 7 bases, the J end lost 0 bases, and 9 bases lay between the germline ends. The CDR3 protein is CASTRALNTEAFF. The DNA for the CDR3 is TGTGCCAGTACCAGGGCTCTGAACACTGAAGCTTTCTTT. Using reference TRBV19 and TRBJ1-1 for the parts outside the CDR3, the full variable domain is DGGITQSPKYLFRKEGQNVTLSCEQNLNHDAMYWYRQDPGQGLRLIYYSQIVNDFQKGDIAEGYSVSREKKESFPLTVTSAQKNPTAFYLCASTRALNTEAFFGQGTRLTVV.

The chain joins TRBV5-1 to TRBJ2-2, with D possibly TRBD1 on 6 matching bases. The CDR3 sequence is 18 residues long. Deletions cut 1 base from V and 0 bases from J, with 16 bases between. The germline V gene has CDR1 SGHRS and CDR2 YFSETQ. This CDR3 reads CASSLRGLSGSNTGELFF. The CDR3 nucleotides are TGCGCCAGCAGCTTGAGGGGGTTGAGCGGCTCGAACACCGGGGAGCTGTTTTTT.

This chain uses TRBV28 with TRBJ1-1; perhaps TRBD1 as D (6 bases). CDR3 length equals 15 residues. V shed 3 bases and J shed 0 bases, with 11 bases lying between them. Germline CDR1 is MDHEN and CDR2 is SYDVKM. The CDR3 reads CASSLYQGLNTEAFF. In DNA form, the CDR3 reads TGTGCCAGCAGTTTGTATCAGGGGCTGAACACTGAAGCTTTCTTT. The full variable domain, its missing parts supplied by reference TRBV28 and TRBJ1-1, is DVKVTQSSRYLVKRTGEKVFLECVQDMDHENMFWYRQDPGLGLRLIYFSYDVKMKEKGDIPEGYSVSREKKERFSLILESASTNQTSMYLCASSLYQGLNTEAFFGQGTRLTVV.

V and J are TRBV27 and TRBJ2-3; D might be TRBD1 (5 bases). Germline V gene data show CDR1 as MNHEY and CDR2 as SMNVEV (reference sequence). The CDR3 spans 16 residues. V lost 3 bases and J 0 bases, leaving 13 bases between the germline ends. The CDR3 region is CASSFGAQPSTDTQYF. CDR3 DNA sequence: TGTGCCAGCAGTTTTGGGGCACAGCCTAGCACAGATACGCAGTATTTT.

The chain employs TRBV2 and TRBJ1-1; perhaps TRBD1 as D (6 bases). V was clipped by 9 bases and J by 8 bases, with 13 bases between them. The CDR3 sequence is 11 residues long. In germline, CDR1 is SNHLY, CDR2 FYNNEI. CDR3 sequence: CASGGGPEAFF. The CDR3 region has the DNA TGTGCCAGTGGGGGGGGGCCCGAAGCTTTCTTT.

This clone was observed a few times. This chain joins TRBV7-8 and TRBJ2-7; a possible D gene is TRBD2 (5 bases). CDR1 is SGHVS, CDR2 FQNEAQ, per germline. V dropped 1 base and J dropped 6 bases, with 13 bases sitting between them. CDR3 length: 14 residues. For the CDR3, the DNA is TGTGCCAGCAGCTTAGGATACGGGGAGAGCGAGCAGTACTTC. This translates into CASSLGYGESEQYF.

The chain is built from TRBV19 and TRBJ1-2; 8 bases match TRBD1. V shed 5 bases and J 8 bases; nucleotides not matched to a gene: 4. CDR3 length: 12 residues. Per germline, CDR1 LNHDA and CDR2 SQIVND (reference sequence). The CDR3 bases are TGTGCCAGTAGTCCAGACAGGGGCGGCTACACCTTC. This encodes CASSPDRGGYTF.

This chain connects TRBV27 to TRBJ2-3; D ambiguous. V was shortened by 5 bases and J by 4 bases, with 16 bases between the two germline ends. The CDR3 covers 15 residues. Looked up from germline, CDR1 is MNHEY and CDR2 is SMNVEV (reference sequence). The CDR3 loop reads CASSHTPRVADTQYF. CDR3 nucleotide sequence: TGTGCCAGCAGTCATACCCCCCGGGTAGCAGATACGCAGTATTTT.

The rearrangement links TRBV18 to TRBJ1-5; perhaps TRBD1 as D (6 bases). Germline values: CDR1 KGHSH, CDR2 LQKENI. The CDR3 spans 15 residues. The V end was cut by 3 bases, the J end by 5 bases, with 14 bases between. CDR3 DNA sequence: TGTGCCAGCTCACCCGGACAGACAGCCGATCAGCCCCAGCATTTT. It translates to CASSPGQTADQPQHF.

This clone has just a few counts. The V and J genes are TRBV7-9 and TRBJ2-1, with 9 nucleotides matching TRBD1. CDR3 length equals 15 residues. V lost 5 bases, J lost 5 bases, and 7 bases stayed unmatched. Per germline, CDR1 SEHNR and CDR2 FQNEAQ (reference sequence). As DNA, the CDR3 is TGTGCCAGCAGCGTAGGACAGGGGACTCACAATGAGCAGTTCTTC. It specifies CASSVGQGTHNEQFF.

V gene TRBV10-1 combines with J gene TRBJ1-5; tentative D call: TRBD1 (6 bases). V was trimmed by 7 bases and J by 0 bases, leaving 19 bases between them. The CDR3 consists of 17 residues. Germline CDR1 reads WNHNN; CDR2 reads SYGVQD (reference sequence). CDR3 amino acids: CASTRDIGGYSNQPQHF. Written as DNA, the CDR3 is TGCGCCAGCACCCGGGACATAGGTGGGTATAGCAATCAGCCCCAGCATTTT.

The genes are TRBV28 and TRBJ2-3; 7 nucleotides align to TRBD2. V lost 5 bases, J lost 2 bases, and 4 bases stayed unmatched. Germline V gene sequence: CDR1 MDHEN, CDR2 SYDVKM. This CDR3 contains 14 residues. The CDR3 DNA is TGTGCCAGCAGTAGAGCGGGAAACACAGATACGCAGTATTTT. It is translated as CASSRAGNTDTQYF.

V gene TRBV9 combines with J gene TRBJ1-1; possibly TRBD1 for D (6 bases). Trimming pared 4 bases from V and 1 base from J, leaving 8 bases between. This CDR3 region has 13 residues. Germline CDR1 and CDR2: SGDLS and YYNGEE. CDR3 coding DNA: TGTGCCAGCAGCAACAGGGCGAACACTGAAGCTTTCTTT. Encoded protein: CASSNRANTEAFF.